This paragraph covers one TCR beta chain sequence. CDR1 SGHRS and CDR2 YFSETQ come from the germline V gene. V trimming: 1 base; J trimming: 2 bases; junction bases outside the gene matches: 6. The CDR3 has 18 amino acids. Measured with immunoSEQ multiplex PCR; TCRdb has only the in-frame clones, and not every one. The sample contains 60,000 to 75,000 clones, 87% of which appear only once. This entry is derived from a study of OX40 agonist ivuxolimab in advanced cancers. The receptor was isolated from an adult with an advanced solid tumor such as melanoma, head and neck, liver or kidney cancer. Sequences were derived from CD4+ or CD8+ T cells sorted from blood, sampled in a trial of the OX40 agonist ivuxolimab. V is TRBV5-1 and J is TRBJ2-2; the match to TRBD2 covers 12 bases. The CDR3 loop reads CASSLRLAGGPNTGELFF. CDR3 in DNA: TGCGCCAGCAGCTTGCGGCTAGCGGGAGGGCCTAACACCGGGGAGCTGTTTTTT.